The TCR beta chain under discussion was sequenced for a study of cytomegalovirus exposure and HLA in healthy donors. The PCR made use of 60 Vbeta and 13 Jbeta primers. TCRdb's copy holds only in-frame clones and misses some; the assay was immunoSEQ multiplex PCR. Of more than 85,000 clones in the sample, around 74% were seen once. Germline CDR1 reads SSHAT; CDR2 reads FNYEAQ (reference sequence). The CDR3 runs to 13 residues. V was shortened by 5 bases and J by 4 bases, with 9 bases between the two germline ends. This clone was recorded only once. The chain recombines TRBV7-7 with TRBJ1-3; D ambiguous. This clonotype originated in a male donor in good health and CMV-seropositive. The sample taken for sequencing was PBMCs. DNA of the CDR3: TGTGCCAGCAGCCGGTCGAAGGGAAACACCATATATTTT. Amino acids: CASSRSKGNTIYF.